A single sample is the source of the 4 T cell receptor beta chains below, sequenced in a study of T cell repertoires in cytomegalovirus infection. TCRdb re-derived calls from the reads in MiXCR, one entry per CDR3 protein. In the table there are approximately 240,000 distinct CDR3 sequences, about 12% of which are singletons. Sequenced sample: PBMCs. The source of these receptors is a human donor in good health (CMV status not recorded). Some clones in this sample may be carry-over from other donors' samples.

This rearrangement joins TRBV2 to TRBJ2-7, with 7 positions matching TRBD2. Germline trimming cut 6 bases from V and 5 bases from J; bases unmatched to any gene: 10. Per the germline V gene, CDR1 is SNHLY and CDR2 is FYNNEI. This CDR3 is built from 14 residues. The CDR3 spells CASSIGGSGHEQYF. CDR3 sequence (DNA): TGTGCCAGCAGCATTGGCGGGAGCGGCCACGAGCAGTACTTC.

This clonotype was seen more than once but under ten times. V gene TRBV6-5 combines with J gene TRBJ2-7; TRBD1 matches at 7 bases. With V trimmed by 7 bases and J by 9 bases, 15 bases remained unmatched. Germline V gene data show CDR1 as MNHEY and CDR2 as SVGAGI. The CDR3 spans 14 residues. For the CDR3, the DNA is TGTGCCAGCACCGCCAGGGACAGAGTCCTCCGGCAGTACTTC. This gives the protein CASTARDRVLRQYF.

The table lists this clonotype with many counts. The CDR3 protein is CASSLEGLLAKNIQYF. The DNA of the CDR3 is TGTGCCAGCAGCTTAGAGGGACTCCTAGCCAAAAACATTCAGTACTTC. This chain uses TRBV7-8 with TRBJ2-4, with a weak D call TRBD2 (6 bases). Germline assignment: CDR1 SGHVS and CDR2 FQNEAQ. V dropped 1 base and J dropped 0 bases, with 10 bases sitting between them. This CDR3 contains 16 residues. Based on the CDR3 plus reference TRBV7-8 and TRBJ2-4, the full variable domain is GAGVSQSPRYKVAKRGQDVALRCDPISGHVSLFWYQQALGQGPEFLTYFQNEAQLDKSGLPSDRFFAERPEGSVSTLKIQRTQQEDSAVYLCASSLEGLLAKNIQYFGAGTRLSVL.

This clonotype was counted many times. V and J are TRBV5-6 and TRBJ2-3; TRBD2 matches 9 bases. The length of the CDR3 is 14 residues. CDR1 is SGHDT, CDR2 YYEEEE, per germline. V gave up 0 bases and J gave up 6 bases; unmatched junction bases: 2. Here the CDR3 reads CASSLVSGSDTQYF. Here the CDR3 DNA reads TGTGCCAGCAGCTTGGTTAGCGGGAGCGATACGCAGTATTTT. Drawing the rest from reference TRBV5-6 and TRBJ2-3, the complete variable domain is DAGVTQSPTHLIKTRGQQVTLRCSPKSGHDTVSWYQQALGQGPQFIFQYYEEEERQRGNFPDRFSGHQFPNYSSELNVNALLLGDSALYLCASSLVSGSDTQYFGPGTRLTVL.